This T cell receptor beta chain was captured by sequencing in a study of metastatic and nonmetastatic thyroid tumors. Study-level information: Repertoires from blood and tumor or nodule tissue of malignant and benign thyroid patients were compared. Broader study findings: TCR beta diversity was reportedly significantly higher in malignant thyroid tumors than benign nodules, in blood and tumor.

Original methodology: The authors used CDR3 differences across clinicopathological groups to build a distant-metastasis classifier for papillary thyroid cancer. TCRdb re-processed the PCR reads through MiXCR. The V and J calls, along with clone size, are taken from TCRdb and not from the paper's own processing. This sample has about 47,000 clones, with approximately 26% found just once. Thyroid surgery was performed in patients who had received no treatment beforehand. This clone came up many times. The antigen remains unidentified. Other DNA variants within this sample encode the same CDR3. Source material: blood. The TCR sequence derives from a male donor with papillary thyroid cancer or a benign thyroid nodule (not recorded which). Some clones in this sample may be carry-over from other donors' samples.

The CDR3 sequence: CSVAGTDTQYF. The CDR3 coding sequence is TGCAGTGTGGCGGGCACAGATACGCAGTATTTT. This chain connects TRBV20-1 to TRBJ2-3, with no clear D. This CDR3 has 11 residues. CDR1 DFQATT and CDR2 SNEGSKA come from the germline V gene (reference sequence). V lost 7 bases to trimming and J lost 1 base, with 6 bases between them.